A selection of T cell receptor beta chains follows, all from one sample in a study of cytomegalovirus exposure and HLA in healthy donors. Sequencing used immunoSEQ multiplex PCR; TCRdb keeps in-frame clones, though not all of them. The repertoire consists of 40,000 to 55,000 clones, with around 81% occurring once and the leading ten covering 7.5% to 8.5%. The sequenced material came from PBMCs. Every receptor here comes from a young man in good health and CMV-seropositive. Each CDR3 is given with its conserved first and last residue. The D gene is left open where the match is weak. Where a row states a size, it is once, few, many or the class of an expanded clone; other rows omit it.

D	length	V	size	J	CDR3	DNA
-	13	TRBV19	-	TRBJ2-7	CASSTRDGYEQYF	TGTGCCAGTAGTACGCGGGACGGCTACGAGCAGTACTTC
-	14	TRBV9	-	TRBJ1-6	CASSVELWDSPLHF	TGTGCCAGCAGCGTGGAGCTCTGGGATTCACCCCTCCACTTT
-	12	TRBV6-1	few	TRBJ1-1	CASSVHRVKAFF	TGTGCCAGCAGTGTTCACAGGGTTAAAGCTTTCTTT
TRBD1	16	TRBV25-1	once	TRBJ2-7	CASSEWTGGNHYEQYF	TGTGCCAGCAGTGAATGGACAGGGGGCAACCACTACGAGCAGTACTTC
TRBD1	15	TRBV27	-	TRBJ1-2	CASSLSIQGIGGYTF	TGTGCCAGCAGTTTATCGATACAGGGGATAGGCGGCTACACCTTC
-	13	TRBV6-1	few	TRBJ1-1	CASSGRREAEAFF	TGTGCCAGCAGTGGACGACGTGAGGCTGAAGCTTTCTTT
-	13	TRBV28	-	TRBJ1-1	CASSILDRYEAFF	TGTGCCAGCAGTATCCTGGACAGATACGAAGCTTTCTTT
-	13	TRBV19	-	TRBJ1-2	CASSTNRMGGYTF	TGTGCCAGTAGTACCAACAGGATGGGTGGCTACACCTTC
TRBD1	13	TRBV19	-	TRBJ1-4	CASTRDSYEKLFF	TGTGCCAGTACCAGGGACAGCTATGAAAAACTGTTTTTT
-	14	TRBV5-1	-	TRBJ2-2	CASRSGSNTGELFF	TGCGCCAGCAGGTCTGGCTCGAACACCGGGGAGCTGTTTTTT
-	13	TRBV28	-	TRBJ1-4	CASGGRANEKLFF	TGTGCCAGCGGAGGGAGGGCTAATGAAAAACTGTTTTTT
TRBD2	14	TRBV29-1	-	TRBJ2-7	CSVVLAGVRYEQYF	TGCAGCGTCGTACTAGCGGGGGTGAGGTACGAGCAGTACTTC
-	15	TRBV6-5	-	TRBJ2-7	CASSSPGEGHGEQYF	TGTGCCAGCAGTTCCCCAGGGGAAGGTCACGGCGAGCAGTACTTC
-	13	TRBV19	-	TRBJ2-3	CASSNSRADTQYF	TGTGCCAGTAGTAACTCTCGTGCAGATACGCAGTATTTT
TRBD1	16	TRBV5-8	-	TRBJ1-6	CASSPGQSSYNSPLHF	TGTGCCAGCAGCCCGGGACAGAGCTCCTATAATTCACCCCTCCACTTT
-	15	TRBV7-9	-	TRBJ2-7	CASSFAGATYYEQYF	TGTGCCAGCAGCTTCGCAGGGGCAACCTACTACGAGCAGTACTTC
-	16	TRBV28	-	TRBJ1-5	CASSRLQGIESQPQHF	TGTGCCAGCAGTCGACTCCAGGGAATCGAGAGTCAGCCCCAGCATTTT
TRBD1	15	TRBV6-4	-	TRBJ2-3	CASSDGTGETDTQYF	TGTGCCAGCAGTGACGGGACAGGGGAGACAGATACGCAGTATTTT
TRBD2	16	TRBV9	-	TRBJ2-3	CASSVGLAGATDTQYF	TGTGCCAGCAGCGTAGGACTAGCGGGGGCCACAGATACGCAGTATTTT
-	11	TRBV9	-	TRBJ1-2	CASSGGYGYTF	TGTGCCAGCAGCGGAGGGTATGGCTACACCTTC
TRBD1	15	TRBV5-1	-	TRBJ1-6	CASSSGQGNNSPLHF	TGCGCCAGCAGCTCGGGACAGGGGAACAATTCACCCCTCCACTTT
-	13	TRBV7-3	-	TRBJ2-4	CASSPSVGHIQYF	TGTGCCAGCAGCCCCTCAGTTGGTCACATTCAGTACTTC
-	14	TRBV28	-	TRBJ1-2	CASSRKQSFYGYTF	TGTGCCAGCAGCCGGAAACAGTCCTTCTATGGCTACACCTTC
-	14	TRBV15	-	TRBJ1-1	CATSVYREGTEAFF	TGTGCCACCAGCGTCTACAGGGAGGGCACTGAAGCTTTCTTT
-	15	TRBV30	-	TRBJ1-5	CAWSVTAGGNQPQHF	TGTGCCTGGAGTGTAACGGCGGGGGGCAATCAGCCCCAGCATTTT
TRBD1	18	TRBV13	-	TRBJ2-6	CASSYHPGQGPGANVLTF	TGTGCCAGCAGCTACCATCCGGGACAGGGGCCTGGGGCCAACGTCCTGACTTTC
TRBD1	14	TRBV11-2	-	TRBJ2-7	CASSLEQGAVEQYF	TGTGCCAGCAGCTTAGAACAGGGGGCGGTCGAGCAGTACTTC
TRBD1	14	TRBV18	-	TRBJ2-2	CASSGDRDTGELFF	TGTGCCAGCTCAGGGGACAGAGACACCGGGGAGCTGTTTTTT
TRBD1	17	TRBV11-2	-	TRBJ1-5	CASSRDRDNKLNQPQHF	TGTGCCAGCAGCCGGGACAGGGATAACAAACTAAATCAGCCCCAGCATTTT
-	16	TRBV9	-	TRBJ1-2	CASSVNRVSRNYGYTF	TGTGCCAGCAGCGTCAACAGGGTCTCGAGAAACTATGGCTACACCTTC
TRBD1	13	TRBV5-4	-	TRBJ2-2	CASSTTGAGELFF	TGTGCCAGCAGCACGACAGGGGCTGGGGAGCTGTTTTTT
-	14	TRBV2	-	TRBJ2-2	CAGRTSGLAGELFF	TGTGCCGGAAGGACGTCGGGGTTGGCCGGGGAGCTGTTTTTT
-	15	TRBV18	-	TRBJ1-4	CASSPLLRNHEKLFF	TGTGCCAGCTCACCTCTTCTACGAAATCATGAAAAACTGTTTTTT
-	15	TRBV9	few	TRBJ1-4	CASSESGKTNEKLFF	TGTGCCAGCAGCGAATCAGGGAAAACTAATGAAAAACTGTTTTTT
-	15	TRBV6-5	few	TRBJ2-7	CASRIDPSGSYEQYF	TGTGCCAGCAGAATCGACCCCTCGGGCTCCTACGAGCAGTACTTC
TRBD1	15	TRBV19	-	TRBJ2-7	CASSARDSGPYEQYF	TGTGCCAGTAGTGCCCGGGACAGCGGCCCCTACGAGCAGTACTTC
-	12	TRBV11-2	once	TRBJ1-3	CASSPQGNTIYF	TGTGCCAGCAGCCCCCAGGGAAACACCATATATTTT
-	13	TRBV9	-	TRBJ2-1	CASSVGTRNEQFF	TGTGCCAGCAGCGTAGGGACACGAAATGAGCAGTTCTTC
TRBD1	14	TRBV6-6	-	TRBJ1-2	CASSLGTGYYGYTF	TGTGCCAGCAGCCTAGGGACAGGTTACTATGGCTACACCTTC
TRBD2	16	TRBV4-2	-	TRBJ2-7	CASSQKGLAGFYEQYF	TGTGCCAGCAGCCAAAAGGGACTAGCGGGGTTCTACGAGCAGTACTTC